A selection of T cell receptor beta chains follows, all from one sample in a study of radiation and T cells in renal cell carcinoma. Sequenced by immunoSEQ multiplex PCR; TCRdb stores in-frame clones only, minus some. The sample carries roughly 120,000 clones, roughly four fifths recorded once. Source: blood, taken from a patient whose treatment included radiotherapy and nephrectomy. The receptor source for this set is an older woman with renal cell carcinoma. CDR3s include the opening cysteine and the closing phenylalanine or tryptophan. The order of the fields is D gene, V gene, J gene, clone size, CDR3 DNA, CDR3 protein. D genes are given only for firm matches. For some rows the clone size is stated as once, few or many, or as a class when expanded; others skip it.

D gene: .; V gene: TRBV11-2; J gene: TRBJ1-1; clone size: .; CDR3 DNA: TGTGCCAGCAGGTCTACTTGGGGGAACACTGAAGCTTTCTTT; CDR3 protein: CASRSTWGNTEAFF
D gene: TRBD1; V gene: TRBV25-1; J gene: TRBJ2-1; clone size: .; CDR3 DNA: TGTGCCAGCAGTAAGGGACAGGGCCCGTACAATGAGCAGTTCTTC; CDR3 protein: CASSKGQGPYNEQFF
D gene: .; V gene: TRBV7-6; J gene: TRBJ1-5; clone size: few; CDR3 DNA: TGTGCCAGCAGCTTAGGGCAGGGAGGTCAGCCCCAGCATTTT; CDR3 protein: CASSLGQGGQPQHF
D gene: .; V gene: TRBV7-2; J gene: TRBJ1-1; clone size: .; CDR3 DNA: TGTGCCAGCAGCTCCCACGCGGGGGCGAACACTGAAGCTTTCTTT; CDR3 protein: CASSSHAGANTEAFF
D gene: TRBD1; V gene: TRBV2; J gene: TRBJ2-7; clone size: .; CDR3 DNA: TGTGCCAGCAGTGTTGGACAGGGGGGGCAGTACTTC; CDR3 protein: CASSVGQGGQYF
D gene: .; V gene: TRBV4-1; J gene: TRBJ1-2; clone size: once; CDR3 DNA: TGCGCCAGCAGCCAAGACCCCGGGACGGCTATCTATGGCTACACCTTC; CDR3 protein: CASSQDPGTAIYGYTF
D gene: .; V gene: TRBV29-1; J gene: TRBJ2-7; clone size: .; CDR3 DNA: TGCAGCGTTCTCCAGGGAACCTACGAGCAGTACTTC; CDR3 protein: CSVLQGTYEQYF
D gene: .; V gene: TRBV6-6; J gene: TRBJ1-6; clone size: .; CDR3 DNA: TGTGCCAGCAGTTACGGCAGGGGAAATTCACCCCTCCACTTT; CDR3 protein: CASSYGRGNSPLHF
D gene: .; V gene: TRBV7-3; J gene: TRBJ2-2; clone size: .; CDR3 DNA: TGTGCCAGCAGCAGGCGGCGGGCAGAAAACACCGGGGAGCTGTTTTTT; CDR3 protein: CASSRRRAENTGELFF
D gene: .; V gene: TRBV5-3; J gene: TRBJ1-5; clone size: .; CDR3 DNA: TGTGCCAGCAGCTTCGAGGGCTGGAATCAGCCCCAGCATTTT; CDR3 protein: CASSFEGWNQPQHF
D gene: .; V gene: TRBV10-3; J gene: TRBJ1-6; clone size: .; CDR3 DNA: TGTGCCATCAGTGAAGGGGCGGATAATTCACCCCTCCACTTT; CDR3 protein: CAISEGADNSPLHF
D gene: TRBD1; V gene: TRBV4-1; J gene: TRBJ1-2; clone size: once; CDR3 DNA: TGCGCCAGCAGCCAAGTAAGCGGACAGGCACCCTATGGCTACACCTTC; CDR3 protein: CASSQVSGQAPYGYTF
D gene: .; V gene: TRBV6-5; J gene: TRBJ1-5; clone size: .; CDR3 DNA: TGTGCCACCAGTCAGGGCACTCAGCCCCAGCATTTT; CDR3 protein: CATSQGTQPQHF
D gene: .; V gene: TRBV9; J gene: TRBJ2-6; clone size: .; CDR3 DNA: TGTGCCAGCAGCCCGGGACTTGGGGCCAACGTCCTGACTTTC; CDR3 protein: CASSPGLGANVLTF
D gene: TRBD2; V gene: TRBV4-1; J gene: TRBJ2-7; clone size: .; CDR3 DNA: TGCGCCAGCAGCCCCTCGACTAGCGGCTCCTACGAGCAGTACTTC; CDR3 protein: CASSPSTSGSYEQYF
D gene: TRBD1; V gene: TRBV6-5; J gene: TRBJ2-3; clone size: .; CDR3 DNA: TGTGCCAGCAGTCCATCGGGACAGATTCCAGATACGCAGTATTTT; CDR3 protein: CASSPSGQIPDTQYF
D gene: .; V gene: TRBV9; J gene: TRBJ1-5; clone size: .; CDR3 DNA: TGTGCCAGCAGCGTAGGAGGAGGAACTAGCAATCAGCCCCAGCATTTT; CDR3 protein: CASSVGGGTSNQPQHF
D gene: .; V gene: TRBV27; J gene: TRBJ2-3; clone size: .; CDR3 DNA: TGTGCCAGTCGATCCTGGCCAGATACGCAGTATTTT; CDR3 protein: CASRSWPDTQYF
D gene: .; V gene: TRBV5-4; J gene: TRBJ1-2; clone size: .; CDR3 DNA: TGTGCCAGCAGCCGCCCAGGGGAATATGGCTACACCTTC; CDR3 protein: CASSRPGEYGYTF
D gene: .; V gene: TRBV2; J gene: TRBJ2-1; clone size: .; CDR3 DNA: TGTGCCAGCAATTCACAGGGCAATGAGCAGTTCTTC; CDR3 protein: CASNSQGNEQFF
D gene: .; V gene: TRBV15; J gene: TRBJ2-5; clone size: .; CDR3 DNA: TGTGCCACCAGCAGGGACAGTCAAGAGACCCAGTACTTC; CDR3 protein: CATSRDSQETQYF
D gene: .; V gene: TRBV6-6; J gene: TRBJ1-4; clone size: .; CDR3 DNA: TGTGCCACGAAAACGGGAGAGGGGCCATCTACTGAAAAACTGTTTTTT; CDR3 protein: CATKTGEGPSTEKLFF
D gene: .; V gene: TRBV7-2; J gene: TRBJ1-1; clone size: .; CDR3 DNA: TGTGCCAGCAGCTTAGTGCAGGGCACTGAAGCTTTCTTT; CDR3 protein: CASSLVQGTEAFF
D gene: TRBD1; V gene: TRBV6-5; J gene: TRBJ2-2; clone size: .; CDR3 DNA: TGTGCCAGCAGCCGGGACAGGCCGAACACCGGGGAGCTGTTTTTT; CDR3 protein: CASSRDRPNTGELFF
D gene: TRBD2; V gene: TRBV5-1; J gene: TRBJ2-3; clone size: .; CDR3 DNA: TGCGCCAGCAGCTTGGGTGCTAGCGGGAGGTTAACAGATACGCAGTATTTT; CDR3 protein: CASSLGASGRLTDTQYF
D gene: .; V gene: TRBV5-1; J gene: TRBJ1-2; clone size: once; CDR3 DNA: TGCGCCAGCAGCTTGGATCGGGGACACTATGGCTACACCTTC; CDR3 protein: CASSLDRGHYGYTF
D gene: .; V gene: TRBV7-3; J gene: TRBJ1-2; clone size: .; CDR3 DNA: TGTGCCAGCAGCTTAAATAGGGATGGCTATGGCTACACCTTC; CDR3 protein: CASSLNRDGYGYTF
D gene: .; V gene: TRBV5-1; J gene: TRBJ2-3; clone size: .; CDR3 DNA: TGCGCCAGCAGCTCAGGGGACCCCTCTACAGATACGCAGTATTTT; CDR3 protein: CASSSGDPSTDTQYF
D gene: .; V gene: TRBV25-1; J gene: TRBJ1-3; clone size: .; CDR3 DNA: TGTGCCAGCAGAAAATTAAACACCATATATTTT; CDR3 protein: CASRKLNTIYF
D gene: TRBD1; V gene: TRBV28; J gene: TRBJ1-5; clone size: .; CDR3 DNA: TGTGCCAGCCGCGACTGGGGCAGGGGGCGACAGCCCCAGCATTTT; CDR3 protein: CASRDWGRGRQPQHF
D gene: .; V gene: TRBV7-8; J gene: TRBJ2-1; clone size: .; CDR3 DNA: TGTGCCAGCAGCGAGACGAGAAGCTCCTACAATGAGCAGTTCTTC; CDR3 protein: CASSETRSSYNEQFF
D gene: TRBD2; V gene: TRBV28; J gene: TRBJ2-7; clone size: .; CDR3 DNA: TGTGCCAGCAGTTCTCCCGGGACTAGCGGGGGGGAGCAGTACTTC; CDR3 protein: CASSSPGTSGGEQYF
D gene: TRBD2; V gene: TRBV13; J gene: TRBJ2-7; clone size: .; CDR3 DNA: TGTGCCAGCAGCCCCCGACTAGCGGGAGCCTACGAGCAGTACTTC; CDR3 protein: CASSPRLAGAYEQYF
D gene: .; V gene: TRBV11-2; J gene: TRBJ1-1; clone size: .; CDR3 DNA: TGTGCCAGCAGCTTAGGGGGCAGGAACACTGAAGCTTTCTTT; CDR3 protein: CASSLGGRNTEAFF
D gene: .; V gene: TRBV19; J gene: TRBJ2-2; clone size: once; CDR3 DNA: TGTGCCAGTGGAATGAGTTCGCGGGGGAACACCGGGGAGCTGTTTTTT; CDR3 protein: CASGMSSRGNTGELFF
D gene: .; V gene: TRBV19; J gene: TRBJ1-6; clone size: .; CDR3 DNA: TGTGCCACCGCGTCGACGTATAATTCACCCCTCCACTTT; CDR3 protein: CATASTYNSPLHF